This passage covers 11 T cell receptor beta chains from one sample sequenced in a study of blood T cell repertoires in COVID-19. Profiling relied on immunoSEQ multiplex PCR, and the TCRdb table lists in-frame clones only, not all of them. The table shows about 190,000 clones, with approximately 79% occurring only once. The specimen was peripheral blood. The receptors were sampled from a woman in her fifties or sixties with acute or convalescent COVID-19.

The gene calls are TRBV5-4 and TRBJ1-3, with TRBD1 identical over 7 bases. This CDR3 has 16 amino acids. Germline V gives CDR1 SGHNT, CDR2 YYREEE (reference sequence). Trimming cost V 4 bases and J 0 bases; bases outside gene matches: 7. The CDR3 sequence is CASSPGTARSGNTIYF. The CDR3 DNA is TGTGCCAGCAGCCCGGGGACAGCCCGCTCTGGAAACACCATATATTTT.

The chain recombines TRBV6-2 or TRBV6-3 with TRBJ2-3; tentative D call: TRBD1 (6 bases). Trimming stripped 0 bases from V and 10 bases from J, with 20 bases between. This CDR3 region has 16 residues. The germline CDR1 and CDR2 sequences are MNHEY and SVGEGT. CDR3: CASSYSMQGPQGPQYF. CDR3 sequence (DNA): TGTGCCAGCAGTTACTCGATGCAGGGGCCACAAGGACCGCAGTATTTT.

The CDR3: CATSDSGTGGFMPDTQYF. The CDR3, as DNA: TGTGCCACCAGTGATTCCGGGACAGGGGGCTTCATGCCAGATACGCAGTATTTT. The chain joins TRBV24-1 to TRBJ2-3, with 12 bases identical to TRBD1. Germline trimming cut 2 bases from V and 4 bases from J; bases unmatched to any gene: 9. The CDR3 covers 18 residues. The germline gives CDR1 KGHDR, CDR2 SFDVKD.

V usage is TRBV19 and J usage is TRBJ2-3; 7 bases are a match to TRBD2. The CDR3 totals 16 residues. The ends lost 3 bases at V and 1 base at J; junction bases unmatched: 7. Germline V gene lookup returns CDR1 LNHDA and CDR2 SQIVND (reference sequence). The CDR3 loop reads CASSMRAGMGTDTQYF. CDR3 nucleotide sequence: TGTGCCAGTAGTATGCGAGCGGGAATGGGCACAGATACGCAGTATTTT.

This clone was seen just once. The rearrangement links TRBV9 to TRBJ2-7, with 7 bases that match TRBD1. Germline CDR1 SGDLS, CDR2 YYNGEE. V trimming: 4 bases; J trimming: 0 bases; junction bases outside the gene matches: 7. The CDR3 loop spans 15 amino acids. The CDR3 reads CASSLEGASSYEQYF. As DNA, the CDR3 is TGTGCCAGCAGCCTCGAGGGGGCAAGCTCCTACGAGCAGTACTTC.

The rearrangement uses TRBV5-1 and TRBJ1-2; D gene ambiguous. Per germline, CDR1 SGHRS and CDR2 YFSETQ. There are 14 residues in the CDR3. V shed 0 bases and J shed 6 bases, with 12 bases lying between them. The CDR3: CASSLGPGHHGYTF. In nucleotides, the CDR3 is TGCGCCAGCAGCTTGGGTCCAGGTCACCATGGCTACACCTTC.

V and J are TRBV5-8 and TRBJ2-3; 11 positions agree with TRBD2. Germline V gene data show CDR1 as SGHTS and CDR2 as YDEGEE. J lost 6 bases, V lost 4 bases, and 13 bases had no gene match. There are 17 residues in the CDR3. The CDR3 sequence: CASSARLAGPKGDTQYF. CDR3 nucleotides: TGTGCCAGCAGCGCACGACTAGCGGGGCCCAAGGGGGATACGCAGTATTTT.

The chain couples TRBV18 to TRBJ2-3; weak D call: TRBD2 (7 bases). The V gene lost 2 bases and the J gene lost 4 bases, with 10 bases spanning the gap. The CDR3 runs 14 residues. Germline V gene sequence: CDR1 KGHSH, CDR2 LQKENI. CDR3 amino acids: CASSPGRGADTQYF. CDR3 DNA: TGTGCCAGCTCACCAGGGAGGGGGGCAGATACGCAGTATTTT.

The rearrangement uses TRBV23-1 and TRBJ2-1; 9 positions match TRBD2. TRBV23-1 is treated as an ORF (open reading frame) with a function not yet certain. The CDR3 runs to 17 residues. With 0 bases clipped from V and 5 bases from J, the junction kept 8 bases outside the gene matches. CDR3 amino acids: CASSQSNQASGNNEQFF. Here the CDR3 DNA reads TGCGCCAGCAGTCAATCGAATCAGGCTAGCGGGAACAATGAGCAGTTCTTC.

In DNA, the CDR3 is TGTGCCAGCAGGACTAGCGGGAGGGCCAGTAATGAGCAGTTCTTC. This translates into CASRTSGRASNEQFF. The V gene is TRBV28, the J gene TRBJ2-1, with TRBD2 matching over 14 bases. Per the germline V gene, CDR1 is MDHEN and CDR2 is SYDVKM. V lost 6 bases and J lost 7; bases outside the gene matches: 5. This CDR3 spans 15 amino acids. The full variable domain, completed using reference TRBV28 and TRBJ2-1, is DVKVTQSSRYLVKRTGEKVFLECVQDMDHENMFWYRQDPGLGLRLIYFSYDVKMKEKGDIPEGYSVSREKKERFSLILESASTNQTSMYLCASRTSGRASNEQFFGPGTRLTVL.

J is TRBJ2-3 and V is TRBV6-5; unclear D gene. The CDR3 runs 12 residues. Between the trimmed V and J ends, which lost 0 bases and 7 bases, there was a span of 5 bases. CDR1 and CDR2 from the germline V gene are MNHEY and SVGAGI. The CDR3 nucleotides read TGTGCCAGCAGTTACTCGGCTTATACGCAGTATTTT. This sequence encodes CASSYSAYTQYF.